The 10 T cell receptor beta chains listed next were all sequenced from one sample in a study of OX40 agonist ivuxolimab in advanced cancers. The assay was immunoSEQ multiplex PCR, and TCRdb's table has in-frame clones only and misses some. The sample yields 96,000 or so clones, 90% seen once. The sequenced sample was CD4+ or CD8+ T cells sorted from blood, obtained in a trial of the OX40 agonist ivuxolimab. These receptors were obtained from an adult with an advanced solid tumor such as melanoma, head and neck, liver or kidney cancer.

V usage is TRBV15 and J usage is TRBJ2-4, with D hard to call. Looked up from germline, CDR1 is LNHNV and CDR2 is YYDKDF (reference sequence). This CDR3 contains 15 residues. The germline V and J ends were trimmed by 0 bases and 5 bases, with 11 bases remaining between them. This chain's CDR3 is CATSRDYGGENIQYF. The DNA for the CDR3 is TGTGCCACCAGCAGAGATTACGGCGGAGAAAACATTCAGTACTTC.

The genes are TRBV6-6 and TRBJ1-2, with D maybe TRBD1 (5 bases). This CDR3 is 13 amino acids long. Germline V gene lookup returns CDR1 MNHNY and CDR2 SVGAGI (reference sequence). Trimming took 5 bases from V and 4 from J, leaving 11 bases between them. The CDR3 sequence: CASSSLGTYGYTF. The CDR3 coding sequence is TGTGCCAGCAGTAGTTTGGGGACCTATGGCTACACCTTC.

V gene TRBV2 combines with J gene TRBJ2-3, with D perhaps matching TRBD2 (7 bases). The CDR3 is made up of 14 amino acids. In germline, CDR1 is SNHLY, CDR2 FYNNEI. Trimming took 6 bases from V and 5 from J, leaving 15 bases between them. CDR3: CASSGLVRGDTQYF. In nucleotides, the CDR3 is TGTGCCAGCAGCGGACTAGTCAGGGGAGATACGCAGTATTTT. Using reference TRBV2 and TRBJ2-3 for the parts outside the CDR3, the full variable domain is EPEVTQTPSHQVTQMGQEVILRCVPISNHLYFYWYRQILGQKVEFLVSFYNNEISEKSEIFDDQFSVERPDGSNFTLKIRSTKLEDSAMYFCASSGLVRGDTQYFGPGTRLTVL.

Written as DNA, the CDR3 is TGTGCCAGTAGTATCTTGGGCAGAGACATTCAGTACTTC. Encoded protein: CASSILGRDIQYF. V gene TRBV19 combines with J gene TRBJ2-4; D is ambiguous. Germline V CDR1 and CDR2: LNHDA, SQIVND (reference sequence). V was pared by 3 bases and J by 8 bases, with 11 bases between. The CDR3 has 13 amino acids.

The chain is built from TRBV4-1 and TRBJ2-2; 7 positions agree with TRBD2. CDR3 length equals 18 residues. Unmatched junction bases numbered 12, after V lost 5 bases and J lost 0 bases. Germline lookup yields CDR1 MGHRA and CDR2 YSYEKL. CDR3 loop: CASSFLRMGLSNTGELFF. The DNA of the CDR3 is TGCGCCAGCAGCTTTTTGCGCATGGGACTATCGAACACCGGGGAGCTGTTTTTT.

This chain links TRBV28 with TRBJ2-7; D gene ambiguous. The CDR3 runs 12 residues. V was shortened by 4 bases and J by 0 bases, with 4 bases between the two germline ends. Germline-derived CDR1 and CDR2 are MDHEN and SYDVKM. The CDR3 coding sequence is TGTGCCAGCAGTTCCCTCTCCTACGAGCAGTACTTC. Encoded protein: CASSSLSYEQYF.

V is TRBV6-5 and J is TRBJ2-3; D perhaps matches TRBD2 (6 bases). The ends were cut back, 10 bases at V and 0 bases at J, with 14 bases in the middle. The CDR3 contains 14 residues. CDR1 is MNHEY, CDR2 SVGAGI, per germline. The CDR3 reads CATRLDPSTDTQYF. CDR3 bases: TGTGCCACCAGACTAGATCCTAGCACAGATACGCAGTATTTT.

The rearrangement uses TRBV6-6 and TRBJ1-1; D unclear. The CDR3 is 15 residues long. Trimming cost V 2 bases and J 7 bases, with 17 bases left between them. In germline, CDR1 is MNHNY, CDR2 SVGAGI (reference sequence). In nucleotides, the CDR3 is TGTGCCAGCAGTTACACGGTCCTCGTGAGTTTTGAAGCTTTCTTT. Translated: CASSYTVLVSFEAFF.

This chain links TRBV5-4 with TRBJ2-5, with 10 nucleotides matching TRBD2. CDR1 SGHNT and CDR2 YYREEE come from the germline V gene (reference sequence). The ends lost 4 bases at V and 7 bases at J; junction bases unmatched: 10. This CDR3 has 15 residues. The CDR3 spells CASSRISGGVRTQYF. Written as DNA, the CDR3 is TGTGCCAGCAGCCGGATCAGCGGGGGGGTCAGGACCCAGTACTTC. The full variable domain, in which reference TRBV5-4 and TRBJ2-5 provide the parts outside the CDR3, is ETGVTQSPTHLIKTRGQQVTLRCSSQSGHNTVSWYQQALGQGPQFIFQYYREEENGRGNFPPRFSGLQFPNYSSELNVNALELDDSALYLCASSRISGGVRTQYFGPGTRLLVL.

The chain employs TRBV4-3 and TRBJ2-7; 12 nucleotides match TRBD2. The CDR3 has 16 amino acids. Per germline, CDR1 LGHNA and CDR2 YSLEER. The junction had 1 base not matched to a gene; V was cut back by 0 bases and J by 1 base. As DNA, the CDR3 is TGCGCCAGCAGCCAAGATCTAGCGGGAGGGTCCTACGAGCAGTACTTC. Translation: CASSQDLAGGSYEQYF.